Listed below are T cell receptor beta chains from one sample, sequenced in a study of T cells in Graves' hyperthyroidism and ophthalmopathy. TCRdb re-derived calls from the multiplex PCR reads in MiXCR, one entry per CDR3 protein. This table holds 340,000 or so distinct CDR3 sequences, under 25% found once. Sequenced sample: blood. The receptors stem from a woman aged 45-65 years with Graves' hyperthyroidism. The CDR3 runs from the conserved cysteine through the conserved F or W. The order of the fields is V gene, D gene, clone size, J gene, CDR3 protein, CDR3 DNA. The D gene is left open where the match is weak. Expanded clones are given a class, and other clones once, few, many or no size at all.

TRBV7-9	TRBD2	many	TRBJ2-5	CASREGTSGSGYQETQYF	TGTGCCAGCAGGGAAGGAACTAGCGGGAGTGGCTACCAAGAGACCCAGTACTTC
TRBV12-3/TRBV12-4	TRBD1	few	TRBJ2-5	CASSPGTVRQETQYF	TGTGCCAGCAGCCCCGGGACAGTAAGACAAGAGACCCAGTACTTC
TRBV4-1	TRBD1	NA	TRBJ1-4	CASSHDREGADTWGEKLFF	TGCGCCAGCAGCCACGACAGGGAAGGGGCCGATACCTGGGGTGAAAAACTGTTTTTT
TRBV2	NA	many	TRBJ1-1	CASTGEGTEAFF	TGTGCCAGCACCGGCGAGGGTACTGAAGCTTTCTTT
TRBV29-1	TRBD2	many	TRBJ2-1	CSVRRRELVFDEQFF	TGCAGCGTTCGGCGGCGGGAGCTCGTCTTCGATGAGCAGTTCTTC
TRBV3-1	NA	NA	TRBJ1-1	CASSQFGETEAFF	TGTGCCAGCAGCCAGTTTGGTGAAACTGAAGCTTTCTTT
TRBV20-1	NA	many	TRBJ2-7	CSAETRYEQYF	TGCAGTGCAGAGACAAGATACGAGCAGTACTTC
TRBV10-3	NA	many	TRBJ1-4	CAISETRGEKLFF	TGTGCCATCAGTGAAACCAGAGGGGAAAAACTGTTTTTT
TRBV11-2	NA	NA	TRBJ1-2	CASSPRPQMYYGYTF	TGCGCCAGCAGCCCCAGGCCGCAGATGTACTATGGCTACACCTTC
TRBV5-4	NA	NA	TRBJ2-6	CASSPRTRAGSGANVLTF	TGTGCCAGCAGCCCGAGGACTCGGGCGGGCTCTGGGGCCAACGTCCTGACTTTC
TRBV7-2	NA	few	TRBJ1-3	CASSREGQSSGNTIYF	TGTGCCAGCAGTAGAGAAGGACAGAGCTCTGGAAACACCATATATTTT
TRBV30	NA	many	TRBJ1-3	CAWSKVAGNTIYF	TGTGCCTGGAGTAAGGTAGCTGGAAACACCATATATTTT
TRBV2	NA	NA	TRBJ1-1	CASRIGGLYSEAFF	TGTGCCAGCAGGATCGGGGGGTTGTATAGTGAAGCTTTCTTT
TRBV7-2	NA	NA	TRBJ2-5	CASSYRGAWETQYF	TGTGCCAGCAGCTACCGGGGAGCGTGGGAGACCCAGTATTTC
TRBV11-1	TRBD2	NA	TRBJ2-1	CASSSSRGLAHYNEQFF	TGTGCCAGCAGCTCATCAAGGGGACTAGCGCATTACAATGAGCAGTTCTTC
TRBV19	NA	NA	TRBJ1-2	CASSIAQGRGYTF	TGTGCCAGTAGTATAGCACAGGGCCGTGGCTACACCTTC